The clone carrying this T cell receptor beta chain was found once. Antigen unknown. This entry belongs to a study of cytomegalovirus exposure and HLA in healthy donors. The study's findings and limits: Later genetic work tied a missense DCLRE1C variant to beta-chain V and J trimming.

CDR1 and CDR2 (germline): MNHEY, SVGAGI. V trimming: 4 bases; J trimming: 9 bases; junction bases outside the gene matches: 10. The CDR3 is 16 amino acids. In the PCR, 60 Vbeta and 13 Jbeta primers were used. How the authors handled the data: An analysis performed later counted 81 million or so unique TCR beta chains (roughly 9.9 million of them shared). TCRdb's copy holds only in-frame clones and misses some; the assay was immunoSEQ multiplex PCR. The V and J calls and clone size were taken over from that table, and D and trimming were inferred from the DNA. The data hold about 89,000 clones, with approximately 89% observed a single time.

The receptor comes from a man aged 25 to 40 in good health and CMV-seropositive. Sequenced sample: PBMCs. This chain uses TRBV6-5 with TRBJ2-1, with 12 bases lining up with TRBD2. The CDR3 region is CASSSTLAGGPSEQFF. DNA for the CDR3: TGTGCCAGCAGTTCAACCCTAGCGGGAGGGCCTAGTGAGCAGTTCTTC.